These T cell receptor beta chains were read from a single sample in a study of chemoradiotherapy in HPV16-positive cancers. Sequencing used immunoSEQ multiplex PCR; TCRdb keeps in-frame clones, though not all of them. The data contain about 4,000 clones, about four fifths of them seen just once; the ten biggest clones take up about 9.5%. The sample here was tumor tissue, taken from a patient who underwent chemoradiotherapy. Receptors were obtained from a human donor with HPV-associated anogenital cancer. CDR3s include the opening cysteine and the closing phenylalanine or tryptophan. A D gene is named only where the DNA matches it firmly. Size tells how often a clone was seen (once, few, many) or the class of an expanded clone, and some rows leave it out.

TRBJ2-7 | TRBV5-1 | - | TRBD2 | CASSWGPRFGSGRPYEQYF | TGCGCCAGCAGCTGGGGGCCGAGGTTCGGTAGCGGGAGACCGTACGAGCAGTACTTC
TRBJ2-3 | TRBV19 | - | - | CASSPGLNMGGTDTQYF | TGTGCCAGTAGTCCGGGACTGAATATGGGTGGCACAGATACGCAGTATTTT
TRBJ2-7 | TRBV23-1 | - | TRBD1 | CASPRDRVDEQYF | TGCGCCAGCCCCCGGGACAGGGTGGACGAGCAGTACTTC
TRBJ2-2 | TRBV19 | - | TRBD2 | CATLGLENTGELFF | TGTGCCACTCTCGGACTAGAGAACACCGGGGAGCTGTTTTTT
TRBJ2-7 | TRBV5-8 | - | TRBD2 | CASTPLIAGYEQYF | TGTGCCAGCACCCCGTTGATAGCGGGTTACGAGCAGTACTTC
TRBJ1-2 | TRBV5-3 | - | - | CARSPDGIYGYTF | TGTGCCAGAAGCCCCGACGGTATCTATGGCTACACCTTC
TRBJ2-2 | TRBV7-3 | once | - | CASSSQGYTGELFF | TGTGCCAGCAGCTCCCAGGGCTACACCGGGGAGCTGTTTTTT
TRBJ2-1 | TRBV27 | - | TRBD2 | CASSSVAGLGGNEQFF | TGTGCCAGCAGTTCAGTAGCGGGACTTGGTGGGAATGAGCAGTTCTTC
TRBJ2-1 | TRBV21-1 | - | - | CASTRLAGDHNEQFF | TGTGCCAGCACTAGGCTAGCGGGAGATCACAATGAGCAGTTCTTC
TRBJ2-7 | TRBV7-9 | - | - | CASSLANLGEQYF | TGTGCCAGCAGCTTAGCGAACCTCGGGGAGCAGTACTTC
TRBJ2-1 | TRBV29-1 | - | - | CSAAGTYNEQFF | TGCAGCGCAGCCGGGACATACAATGAGCAGTTCTTC
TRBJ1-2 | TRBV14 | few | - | CASSQGQGIDYGYTF | TGTGCCAGCAGCCAAGGTCAGGGAATCGACTATGGCTACACCTTC
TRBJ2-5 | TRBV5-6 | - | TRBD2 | CASTGTSGGQTQYF | TGTGCCAGCACGGGGACTAGCGGGGGACAGACCCAGTACTTC
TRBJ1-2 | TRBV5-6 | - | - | CASSLAGGGRYGYTF | TGTGCCAGCAGCTTGGCCGGTGGAGGGCGATATGGCTACACCTTC
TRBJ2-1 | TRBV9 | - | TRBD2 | CASSAGLAGGRSRDEQFF | TGTGCCAGCAGCGCGGGACTAGCGGGGGGCCGGTCTAGAGATGAGCAGTTCTTC
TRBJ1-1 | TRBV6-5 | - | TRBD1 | CASSFGDRSEAFF | TGTGCCAGCAGTTTTGGGGACAGGAGTGAAGCTTTCTTT
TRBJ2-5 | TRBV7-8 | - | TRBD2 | CASSPRTSGGAGAETQYF | TGTGCCAGCAGCCCCCGGACTAGCGGGGGGGCTGGGGCAGAGACCCAGTACTTC
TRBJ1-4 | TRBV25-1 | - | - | CASSEYTTNEKLFF | TGTGCCAGCAGTGAATACACAACTAATGAAAAACTGTTTTTT
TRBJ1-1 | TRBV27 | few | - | CASSLGLNTEAFF | TGTGCCAGCAGTTTGGGATTGAACACTGAAGCTTTCTTT
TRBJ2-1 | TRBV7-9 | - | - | CASSLSLGSYNEQFF | TGTGCCAGCAGCTTATCCTTGGGCTCCTACAATGAGCAGTTCTTC
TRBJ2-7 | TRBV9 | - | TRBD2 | CASSATGGSEEQYF | TGTGCCAGCAGCGCAACGGGAGGAAGTGAAGAGCAGTACTTC
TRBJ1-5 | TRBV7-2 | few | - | CASSLGRDRSNQPQHF | TGTGCCAGCAGCTTAGGTCGGGATCGTAGCAATCAGCCCCAGCATTTT
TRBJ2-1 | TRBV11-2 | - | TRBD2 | CASSLVPGLSVDEQFF | TGTGCCAGCAGCTTAGTCCCGGGACTAAGTGTCGATGAGCAGTTCTTC
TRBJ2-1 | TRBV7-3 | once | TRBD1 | CASSRLTGLDNEQFF | TGTGCCAGCAGCCGGCTGACAGGGCTCGACAATGAGCAGTTCTTC
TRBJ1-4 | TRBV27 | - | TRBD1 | CASSSDRGGEKLFF | TGTGCCAGCAGTTCAGACAGGGGCGGGGAAAAACTGTTTTTT
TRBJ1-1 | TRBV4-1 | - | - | CASRGVSPMNTEAFF | TGCGCCAGCAGAGGGGTTTCCCCAATGAACACTGAAGCTTTCTTT
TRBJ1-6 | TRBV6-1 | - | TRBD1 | CASSAVTGQGDSPLHF | TGTGCCAGCAGTGCAGTCACGGGACAGGGGGATTCACCCCTCCACTTT
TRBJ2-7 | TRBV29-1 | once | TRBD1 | CSVTGAYEQYF | TGCAGCGTGACAGGGGCCTACGAGCAGTACTTC
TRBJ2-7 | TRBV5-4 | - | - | CASSTSTGSSYEQYF | TGTGCCAGCAGCACGTCGACGGGGAGCTCCTACGAGCAGTACTTC
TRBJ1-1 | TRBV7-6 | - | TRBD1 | CASSLYRSGGHTEAFF | TGTGCCAGCAGCTTATATCGCTCAGGGGGTCACACTGAAGCTTTCTTT
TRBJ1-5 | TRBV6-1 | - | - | CASSDAGGQPQHF | TGTGCCAGCAGTGACGCTGGAGGTCAGCCCCAGCATTTT
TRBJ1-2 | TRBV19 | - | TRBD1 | CASSRDRGPGGYGYTF | TGTGCCAGTAGCCGGGACAGGGGGCCGGGAGGTTATGGCTACACCTTC
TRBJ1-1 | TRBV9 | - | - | CASSVLGTEGTEAFF | TGTGCCAGCAGCGTTCTAGGGACGGAGGGCACTGAAGCTTTCTTT
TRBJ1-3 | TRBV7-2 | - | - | CASSFGQPSSGNTIYF | TGTGCCAGCAGCTTCGGACAGCCGAGCTCTGGAAACACCATATATTTT
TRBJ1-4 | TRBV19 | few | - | CASTGEDEKLFF | TGTGCCAGTACAGGGGAGGATGAAAAACTGTTTTTT
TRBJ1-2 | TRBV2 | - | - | CASSEFGGYTF | TGTGCCAGCAGTGAATTCGGGGGCTACACCTTC
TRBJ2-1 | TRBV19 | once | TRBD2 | CASSGLDSNEQFF | TGTGCCAGTAGCGGACTAGATTCCAATGAGCAGTTCTTC